This T cell receptor beta chain emerged from a study of blood T cell repertoires in COVID-19. Original processing notes: Amplification of reference gene primers provided the estimated nucleated cell counts. TCRdb keeps only in-frame clones here, not all; method: immunoSEQ multiplex PCR. V and J calls and clone size are as listed in that table; D and trimming were resolved from the DNA. The profile shows roughly 400,000 clones, approximately 91% of them singletons. CDR3 size: 14 residues. V dropped 3 bases and J dropped 0 bases, with 8 bases sitting between them. Germline V CDR1 and CDR2: SGHTA, FQGNSA.

Source material: PBMCs or T cells enriched from blood (not recorded which). The origin of this receptor is a woman in her thirties or forties with acute COVID-19. The chain couples TRBV7-2 to TRBJ1-1; D gene unclear. DNA of the CDR3: TGTGCCAGCAGCTTTCCCGTAATGAACACTGAAGCTTTCTTT. Amino acids: CASSFPVMNTEAFF.